The rows below give T cell receptor beta chains drawn from one sample of a study of response to subunit inactivated influenza vaccine. Each CDR3 protein gets one entry after TCRdb re-called the RT-PCR reads with MiXCR. The sample carries more than 700,000 distinct CDR3 sequences, 20% to 25% recorded once. The sequenced sample was PBMCs from blood, obtained less than 6 days after vaccination. The receptors here all came from a man aged 50 or older who received an inactivated influenza vaccine. Each CDR3 is given with its conserved first and last residue. A D gene is named only where the DNA matches it firmly. Expanded clones are given a class, and other clones once, few, many or no size at all.

>TRBJ2-5|TRBV7-7|few|.
TGTGCCAGCAGCCGCAACGGCCCCCAAGAGACCCAGTACTTC
CASSRNGPQETQYF
>TRBJ2-7|TRBV18|.|TRBD1
TGTGCCAGCTCACCTCAGACAGGGCGTCACTACGAGCAGTACTTC
CASSPQTGRHYEQYF
>TRBJ2-7|TRBV28|.|.
TGTGCCAGCAGTTCCCAGTTGAGTGGCGAGCAGTACTTC
CASSSQLSGEQYF
>TRBJ2-5|TRBV29-1|many|.
TGCAGCGTCATACCACAAGAGACCCAGTACTTC
CSVIPQETQYF
>TRBJ2-1|TRBV7-3|few|.
TGTGCCAGCAGCGGCCGGGATTCCCTTGAGCAGTTCTTC
CASSGRDSLEQFF
>TRBJ2-2|TRBV20-1|.|.
TGCAGTGCTTTCGGGGGAGTGGGACTCGGGGAGCTGTTTTTT
CSAFGGVGLGELFF
>TRBJ2-7|TRBV7-2|.|.
TGTGCCAGCAGCTCGTGGGGAGAGCAGTACTTC
CASSSWGEQYF
>TRBJ2-1|TRBV4-2|few|.
TGTGCCAGCAGCCAAGAGCTTACTGACCTTCCCCCCTACAATGAGCAGTTCTTC
CASSQELTDLPPYNEQFF
>TRBJ1-1|TRBV7-9|few|TRBD1
TGTGCCAGCAGCTTACAGGCAGGGGGGAACACTGAAGCTTTCTTT
CASSLQAGGNTEAFF
>TRBJ2-5|TRBV5-1|few|TRBD2
TGCGCCAGCAGCTTTCTTACGGGAGGGCCCCAAGAGACCCAGTACTTC
CASSFLTGGPQETQYF
>TRBJ2-7|TRBV20-1|.|TRBD2
TGCAGTGCTCCCTTAGCTAGCGGGATTAACGAGCAGTACTTC
CSAPLASGINEQYF
>TRBJ2-7|TRBV7-2|few|.
TGTGCCAGCAGCCCGTCCGGGACCCAGTACGAGCAGTACTTC
CASSPSGTQYEQYF
>TRBJ2-1|TRBV5-1|few|TRBD1
TGCGCCAGCAGCTTCCGGGACAGGGTCAATGAGCAGTTCTTC
CASSFRDRVNEQFF
>TRBJ2-5|TRBV7-6|few|TRBD2
TGTGCCAGCAGCTTAGTTTTCCGAGGCAGTCGACTAGCGGGCGAGACCCAGTACTTC
CASSLVFRGSRLAGETQYF
>TRBJ1-1|TRBV6-5|few|.
TGTGCCAGCAGTTACTCCTCGGGAAGCACTGAAGCTTTCTTT
CASSYSSGSTEAFF
>TRBJ2-3|TRBV11-2|few|.
TGTGCCAGCAGCTTCGCAGGGGAGTCAGATACGCAGTATTTT
CASSFAGESDTQYF